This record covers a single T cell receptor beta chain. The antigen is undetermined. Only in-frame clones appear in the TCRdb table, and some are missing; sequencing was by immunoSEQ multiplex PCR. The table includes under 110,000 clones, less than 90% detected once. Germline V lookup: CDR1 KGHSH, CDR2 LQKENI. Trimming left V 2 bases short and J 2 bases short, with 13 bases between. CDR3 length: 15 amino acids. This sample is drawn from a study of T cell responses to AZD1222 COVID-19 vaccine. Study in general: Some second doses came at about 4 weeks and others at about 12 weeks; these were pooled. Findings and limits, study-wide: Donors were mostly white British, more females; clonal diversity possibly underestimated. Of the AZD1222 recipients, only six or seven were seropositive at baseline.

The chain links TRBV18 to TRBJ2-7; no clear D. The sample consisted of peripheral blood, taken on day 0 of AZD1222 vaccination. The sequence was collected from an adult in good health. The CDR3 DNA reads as TGTGCCAGCTCACCAAACGGATTAAACCCCTACGAGCAGTACTTC. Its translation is CASSPNGLNPYEQYF.